The clone carrying this TCR beta chain appeared many times. These data are taken from a study of molecular identifiers for immune sequencing clone quantification. This CDR3 is 13 amino acids long. Germline CDR1 is SGDLS and CDR2 is YYNGEE. Trimming stripped 4 bases from V and 7 bases from J, with 11 bases between. Methods described previously were used for bulk TCR libraries, and listed TCR primers were applied. MiXCR, applied by TCRdb to the PCR reads, yields one record per CDR3 protein. The sample has approximately 500,000 distinct CDR3 sequences, under 30% seen once. Sorting defined naive CD8 T cells as CD8+CD4-CCR7+CD45RA+.

Sequences were obtained from naive CD8+ T cells from blood, with Jurkat cell RNA spiked in. As to subset: FACS-sorted CD8+CD4-CCR7+CD45RA+ naive T cells. This chain links TRBV9 with TRBJ2-2, with D unclear. The sequence was collected from a human donor in good health. Some libraries in this study had Jurkat cell RNA spiked in. CDR3 protein: CASSPPRRGELFF. The DNA of the CDR3 is TGTGCCAGCAGCCCACCCCGGCGCGGGGAGCTGTTTTTT.